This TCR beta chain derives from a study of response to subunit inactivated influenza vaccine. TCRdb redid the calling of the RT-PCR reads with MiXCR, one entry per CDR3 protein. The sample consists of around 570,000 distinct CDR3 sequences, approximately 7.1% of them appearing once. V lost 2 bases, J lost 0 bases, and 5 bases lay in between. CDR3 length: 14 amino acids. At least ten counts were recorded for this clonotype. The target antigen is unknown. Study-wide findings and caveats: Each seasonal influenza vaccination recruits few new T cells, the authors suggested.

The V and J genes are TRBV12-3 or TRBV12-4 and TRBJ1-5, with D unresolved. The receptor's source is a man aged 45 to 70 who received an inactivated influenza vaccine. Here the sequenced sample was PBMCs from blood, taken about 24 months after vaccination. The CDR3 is CASSLQSSNQPQHF. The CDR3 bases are TGTGCCAGCAGTTTACAGAGTAGCAATCAGCCCCAGCATTTT.